The source of this TCR beta chain is a study of Graves' ophthalmopathy and Graves' hyperthyroidism. This clonotype was counted a few times. The sequenced template was RNA, covering the TCR beta CDR3 region. HTBI-primed first-round RT-PCR preceded second-round multiplex PCR. TCRdb independently ran MiXCR on the multiplex PCR reads; one entry per CDR3 protein. The top ten hold 8% to 10% of the sample, which has fewer than 600,000 distinct CDR3 sequences, approximately 14% seen once. CDR1 MNHEY and CDR2 SMNVEV come from the germline V gene (reference sequence). Germline trimming cut 3 bases from V and 8 bases from J; bases unmatched to any gene: 4. The CDR3 spans 13 residues.

This chain links TRBV27 with TRBJ1-2; 9 bases line up with TRBD1. This sequence originates from a woman in her 30s with Graves' ophthalmopathy. Specimen: blood. The CDR3: CASSFTGGGGYTF. Here the CDR3 DNA reads TGTGCCAGCAGTTTTACAGGGGGCGGCGGCTACACCTTC.